A selection of T cell receptor beta chains follows, all from one sample in a study of T cells after yellow fever vaccination. One entry per CDR3 protein, called by TCRdb with MiXCR from the 5' RACE reads. The sample yields approximately 610,000 distinct CDR3 sequences, about 17% seen once. The material sequenced was PBMCs, taken 5 days after the first yellow fever vaccination. All receptors come from a young man who received the YFV17D yellow fever vaccine. CDR3s include the opening cysteine and the closing phenylalanine or tryptophan. Fields, in order: D gene, clone size, J gene, V gene, CDR3 protein, CDR3 DNA. The D gene is left open where the match is weak. Only some rows state a clone size, as once, few, many or a class for expanded clones.

>.|few|TRBJ1-5|TRBV28
CASRRQSNQPQHF
TGTGCCAGCAGACGACAGAGCAATCAGCCCCAGCATTTT
>.|few|TRBJ2-2|TRBV5-1
CASSLMGWAGELFF
TGCGCCAGCAGCTTGATGGGTTGGGCCGGGGAGCTGTTTTTT
>TRBD2|few|TRBJ2-7|TRBV20-1
CSAREGTRVSEQYF
TGCAGTGCTAGAGAGGGGACTAGAGTTTCCGAGCAGTACTTC
>.|few|TRBJ2-3|TRBV24-1
CATSDAGTPPYQYF
TGTGCCACCAGTGATGCCGGGACCCCGCCCTATCAGTATTTT
>.|few|TRBJ2-3|TRBV11-2
CASSLGVRSTDTQYF
TGTGCCAGCAGCTTAGGGGTTAGAAGCACAGATACGCAGTATTTT
>.|few|TRBJ1-5|TRBV6-2/TRBV6-3
CASSPYGSGNQPQHF
TGTGCCAGCAGTCCTTATGGTTCTGGCAATCAGCCCCAGCATTTT
>TRBD2|few|TRBJ2-1|TRBV28
CASRISAGGRNEQFF
TGTGCCAGCAGGATTTCAGCGGGGGGCCGCAATGAGCAGTTCTTC
>TRBD1|few|TRBJ1-4|TRBV7-6
CASSTDREKLFF
TGTGCCAGCAGCACGGACAGGGAAAAACTGTTTTTT
>.|.|TRBJ1-4|TRBV5-1
CASAALAWNEKLFF
TGCGCCAGCGCCGCCTTGGCTTGGAATGAAAAACTGTTTTTT
>.|many|TRBJ1-1|TRBV30
CAWSLQGEAQTEAFF
TGTGCCTGGAGTCTTCAGGGCGAAGCGCAGACTGAAGCTTTCTTT
>.|few|TRBJ2-7|TRBV7-9
CASSLSLGEQYF
TGTGCCAGCAGCTTATCTCTGGGAGAGCAGTACTTC
>.|.|TRBJ2-3|TRBV5-1
CASSLVEGRPDTHYF
TGCGCCAGCAGCTTGGTCGAGGGGCGCCCAGATACGCATTATTTT
>.|few|TRBJ2-2|TRBV3-1
CASSQGFGGELFF
TGTGCCAGCAGCCAAGGGTTCGGCGGGGAGCTGTTTTTT
>TRBD1|.|TRBJ2-2|TRBV20-1
CSARDRGNSITGELFF
TGCAGTGCTAGGGACAGGGGCAATAGTATAACCGGGGAGCTGTTTTTT
>.|many|TRBJ2-5|TRBV24-1
CATSGIFQETQYF
TGTGCCACCAGCGGAATATTCCAAGAGACCCAGTACTTC
>.|.|TRBJ1-2|TRBV6-5
CASSSAAQATPNYGYTF
TGTGCCAGCAGTTCCGCGGCACAGGCTACCCCTAACTATGGCTACACCTTC
>.|few|TRBJ2-7|TRBV10-3
CAISDRTPEQYF
TGTGCCATCAGTGACCGGACCCCCGAGCAGTACTTC
>.|many|TRBJ2-3|TRBV7-9
CASSPSVGTDTQYF
TGTGCCAGCAGCCCTAGCGTTGGAACGGATACGCAGTATTTT
>TRBD1|.|TRBJ1-4|TRBV14
CASSQRQGSDEKLFF
TGTGCCAGCAGCCAAAGACAGGGGTCGGATGAAAAACTGTTTTTT
>.|many|TRBJ2-5|TRBV2
CASSEALRETQYF
TGTGCCAGCAGTGAAGCGCTAAGGGAGACCCAGTACTTC
>.|few|TRBJ1-5|TRBV7-8
CASSAFSGNQPQHF
TGTGCCAGCAGCGCGTTCAGCGGAAATCAGCCCCAGCATTTT
>.|.|TRBJ2-6|TRBV28
CASSSGRLSGANVLTF
TGTGCCAGCAGTTCTGGGCGGCTTTCTGGGGCCAACGTCCTGACTTTC
>.|few|TRBJ2-5|TRBV6-2/TRBV6-3
CASSYGVLQETQYF
TGTGCCAGCAGTTATGGTGTGCTCCAAGAGACCCAGTACTTC
>.|.|TRBJ2-1|TRBV4-3
CASSPGQGRNNEQFF
TGCGCCAGCAGCCCAGGGCAGGGGCGGAACAATGAGCAGTTCTTC
>.|many|TRBJ2-5|TRBV4-1
CASSQVGGPAQETQYF
TGCGCCAGCAGCCAAGTTGGCGGGCCAGCTCAAGAGACCCAGTACTTC
>TRBD1|.|TRBJ1-1|TRBV29-1
CSATGAIYTEAFF
TGCAGCGCTACAGGGGCGATTTACACTGAAGCTTTCTTT
>.|.|TRBJ2-1|TRBV6-1
CASTALVSDEQFF
TGTGCCAGCACCGCTCTAGTAAGCGATGAGCAGTTCTTC
>TRBD1|.|TRBJ2-1|TRBV7-2
CASSATGTEVNEQFF
TGTGCCAGCAGCGCAACCGGGACAGAGGTGAATGAGCAGTTCTTC
>.|few|TRBJ2-3|TRBV20-1
CSATDRGGSPVDTQYF
TGCAGTGCTACGGACCGCGGGGGCTCCCCCGTGGATACGCAGTATTTT
>TRBD1|many|TRBJ2-1|TRBV6-2/TRBV6-3
CASSYGVQGMYEQFF
TGTGCCAGCAGTTACGGCGTACAGGGGATGTATGAGCAGTTCTTC
>.|.|TRBJ2-3|TRBV20-1
CSANPTQMPSTDTQYF
TGCAGTGCGAACCCTACTCAAATGCCTAGCACAGATACGCAGTATTTT
>.|few|TRBJ2-5|TRBV7-8
CASSYDRVETQYF
TGTGCCAGCAGCTACGACAGAGTGGAGACCCAGTACTTC
>.|.|TRBJ1-3|TRBV7-2
CASSSDIRSNPDF
TGTGCCAGCAGCTCAGATATCCGGAGCAATCCGGATTTT
>.|.|TRBJ1-5|TRBV27
CASSLGGRLQPQHF
TGTGCCAGCAGTTTAGGGGGGCGGCTTCAGCCCCAGCATTTT
>TRBD2|few|TRBJ2-3|TRBV4-3
CASSSFAGGWEDTQYF
TGCGCCAGCAGCTCCTTTGCGGGGGGGTGGGAAGATACGCAGTATTTT
>.|few|TRBJ2-7|TRBV20-1
CSASDLTYEQYF
TGCAGTGCGTCGGACTTAACCTACGAGCAGTACTTC
>TRBD2|many|TRBJ2-1|TRBV4-2
CASSQALLAGGHNEQFF
TGTGCCAGCAGCCAAGCCTTACTAGCGGGGGGACACAATGAGCAGTTCTTC
>.|.|TRBJ1-1|TRBV20-1
CSARDPQDRNTEAFF
TGCAGTGCTAGAGATCCCCAGGACAGGAACACTGAAGCTTTCTTT
>.|.|TRBJ2-5|TRBV4-3
CASSQAGEPQETQYF
TGCGCCAGCAGCCAAGCGGGCGAACCCCAAGAGACCCAGTACTTC
>.|.|TRBJ2-2|TRBV29-1
CSAVVGAYTGELFF
TGCAGCGCAGTAGTGGGGGCCTACACCGGGGAGCTGTTTTTT
>.|few|TRBJ1-5|TRBV7-2
CASSLWIGNQPQHF
TGTGCCAGCAGCTTATGGATAGGGAATCAGCCCCAGCATTTT
>TRBD1|many|TRBJ2-2|TRBV7-2
CASSTGGLRTGELFF
TGTGCCAGCAGCACAGGGGGCTTAAGGACCGGGGAGCTGTTTTTT
>TRBD2|.|TRBJ2-1|TRBV11-2
CASSRGYGSGGAAIYNEQFF
TGTGCCAGCAGCCGGGGGTATGGTAGCGGGGGGGCCGCGATCTACAATGAGCAGTTCTTC
>.|.|TRBJ1-5|TRBV28
CASWGRNSNQPQHF
TGTGCCAGCTGGGGGCGGAATAGCAATCAGCCCCAGCATTTT
>TRBD1|.|TRBJ2-5|TRBV5-1
CASSPGTGRWETQYF
TGCGCCAGCAGCCCCGGGACAGGGCGATGGGAGACCCAGTACTTC
>TRBD1|few|TRBJ1-1|TRBV6-5
CASSYSGQGLAFF
TGTGCCAGCAGTTACTCGGGACAGGGCTTGGCTTTCTTT
>TRBD2|.|TRBJ2-1|TRBV20-1
CSARGAGGETYNEQFF
TGCAGTGCTAGAGGTGCCGGGGGGGAAACCTACAATGAGCAGTTCTTC
>.|.|TRBJ2-7|TRBV30
CAWNRGISYEQYF
TGTGCCTGGAATAGGGGCATCTCCTACGAGCAGTACTTC
>TRBD1|few|TRBJ2-7|TRBV27
CASSHPGGGDEQYF
TGTGCCAGCAGTCACCCAGGGGGCGGCGACGAGCAGTACTTC
>TRBD2|.|TRBJ2-1|TRBV19
CASSIAGGGYNEQFF
TGTGCCAGTAGTATTGCTGGGGGGGGCTACAATGAGCAGTTCTTC
>.|.|TRBJ1-2|TRBV21-1
CASSKAIPDNNGYTF
TGTGCCAGCAGCAAAGCGATACCAGATAATAATGGCTACACCTTC
>TRBD1|.|TRBJ2-3|TRBV12-3/TRBV12-4
CAISPNNRDRVSADTQYF
TGTGCCATCAGTCCGAATAACCGGGACAGGGTATCAGCAGATACGCAGTATTTT
>.|few|TRBJ2-1|TRBV29-1
CSVNSMSYNEQFF
TGCAGCGTTAATAGTATGTCCTACAATGAGCAGTTCTTC
>.|.|TRBJ1-4|TRBV7-2
CASSRGRGTNEKLFF
TGTGCCAGCAGCAGAGGCAGGGGAACTAATGAAAAACTGTTTTTT